This T cell receptor (beta chain) was identified during a study of cytomegalovirus exposure and HLA in healthy donors (dated by TCRdb to the late 2010s). Some background on the complete study: According to a later analysis, one platform produced both the 110 or so validation repertoires and the 666 repertoires of the first cohort. The aim of the study was to test whether cataloging public T cell receptors could identify signatures of past pathogen exposure. A separate validation cohort of approximately 130 different subjects was used in addition to the approximately 640-subject first cohort. To predict cytomegalovirus infection status, the study brought together high-throughput TCR immunosequencing, statistical association of individual TCRs with disease status, and machine learning.

This clone came up once. It has no known antigen specificity. Base qualities are not at hand, and no much larger clone is one base apart. The donors belonged to the validation cohort of around 120 subjects, which was separate from the approximately 680-subject first cohort. Points the paper makes about the study in general: A few of the identified cytomegalovirus-associated TCR beta chains were confirmed in vitro to be specific for cytomegalovirus antigens. It was suggested by the authors that the approach could potentially be generalized to other disease states and immunological phenotypes. Most TCR sequences were seen in very few donors, while some public TCRs were found in many individuals. In the study, around 160 TCR beta chains were listed as associated with cytomegalovirus. Of the cluster scores, around 95% were above 0 in a later analysis, which found that TCRs clustered in the first cohort also tended to co-occur in the 95 to 150 validation repertoires. The validation cohort had no HLA typing available for a later analysis, so co-occurrence within that cohort was assessed over all 120 or so repertoires. Cytomegalovirus status was reported to be diagnosed by the classifier with high specificity and sensitivity in both the original and validation cohorts.

V trim: 0 bases; J trim: 1 base; unmatched bases: 9. Inclusive of the bounding cysteine and phenylalanine, the CDR3 is 19 residues long. Kept here is only the CDR3 DNA, which spans 57 bases and is read in frame from base 1. Sequences SGHRS (CDR1) and YFSETQ (CDR2) are obtained from the germline V gene. The library was obtained by the immunoSEQ multiplex PCR assay. The study's processing was this. To diagnose cytomegalovirus status from the catalog of TCR beta chain sequences, a statistical classification framework was built. The immuneACCESS repertoire file appears here via TCRdb, limited to in-frame rearrangements. These files lack a portion of the clones; in checked studies, under half of the deficit traces to unresolved V genes, and the cause of the others is not known. V and J calls and clone size are copied from that table; D and trimming were computed from the DNA. This sample holds about 110,000 clones; almost 96% were observed only once. 0.67% of the sample rests with the top ten.

The chain joins TRBV5-1 to TRBJ2-6, with 8 bases in between that match TRBD2. Sequences were obtained from PBMCs. The sequence came from a young woman in good health and CMV-seronegative. The DNA sequence follows: TGCGCCAGCAGCTTGGCCGGGGGGGGACTATCTTCTGGGGCCAACGTCCTGACTTTC. This encodes CASSLAGGGLSSGANVLTF. This CDR3, with the reference TRBV5-1 and TRBJ2-6 proteins standing in past its ends, gives the full variable domain KAGVTQTPRYLIKTRGQQVTLSCSPISGHRSVSWYQQTPGQGLQFLFEYFSETQRNKGNFPGRFSGRQFSNSRSEMNVSTLELGDSALYLCASSLAGGGLSSGANVLTFGAGSRLTVL.